Below are 23 T cell receptor beta chains sequenced from a single sample in a study of radiation and T cells in renal cell carcinoma. Noted time point: blood 2 weeks post-SBRT. Described treatment: 15 Gy SBRT to primary tumor, nephrectomy 4 weeks later. Repertoires were generated with immunoSEQ multiplex PCR, while TCRdb's copy carries only in-frame clones and drops some. The table includes roughly 150,000 clones, roughly 87% detected once. Sample: blood, taken from a patient whose treatment included radiotherapy and nephrectomy. The receptor set was obtained from a woman aged 50 to 65 with renal cell carcinoma.

The gene calls are TRBV7-2 and TRBJ2-7, with 10 bases lining up with TRBD1. This CDR3 comprises 15 residues. Germline values: CDR1 SGHTA, CDR2 FQGNSA. J gave up 5 bases and V 5 bases, and 9 bases lay outside the gene matches. CDR3 nucleotides: TGTGCCAGCAGCGCCCCGGGACAGGGGAGGAACGAGCAGTACTTC. The encoded protein is CASSAPGQGRNEQYF.

The J gene is TRBJ2-3, the V gene TRBV18; D call uncertain. Germline V CDR1 and CDR2: KGHSH, LQKENI. The ends were cut back, 1 base at V and 0 bases at J, with 14 bases in the middle. There are 17 residues in the CDR3. The CDR3 bases are TGTGCCAGCTCACCACTCGGTAGTGGTGGTAGCACAGATACGCAGTATTTT. Its protein product is CASSPLGSGGSTDTQYF.

This clone has more than one count but fewer than ten. The rearrangement links TRBV2 to TRBJ1-5; maybe TRBD1 (5 bases). Trimming took 5 bases from V and 4 from J, leaving 9 bases between them. CDR3 length: 13 amino acids. The V gene's germline CDR1 is SNHLY and CDR2 FYNNEI. DNA of the CDR3: TGTGCCAGCAGTCCGGACACAAATCAGCCCCAGCATTTT. It specifies CASSPDTNQPQHF.

The chain employs TRBV6-5 and TRBJ2-1; D is uncertain. Germline CDR1 reads MNHEY; CDR2 reads SVGAGI. Trimming cost V 5 bases and J 0 bases, with 11 bases left between them. This CDR3 comprises 15 residues. This chain's CDR3 is CASSPTPSSYNEQFF. In DNA, the CDR3 is TGTGCCAGCAGTCCGACTCCGAGCTCCTACAATGAGCAGTTCTTC.

The chain couples TRBV11-2 to TRBJ1-1, with 8 bases fitting TRBD1. CDR3 length: 13 amino acids. Trimming took 5 bases from V and 8 from J; bases not matched to a gene: 7. Germline values: CDR1 SGHAT, CDR2 FQNNGV. The CDR3 loop is CASSPDRAYEAFF. As DNA, the CDR3 is TGTGCCAGCAGCCCGGACAGGGCATACGAAGCTTTCTTT.

The V gene is TRBV6-1, the J gene TRBJ1-2; D gene uncertain. Germline V CDR1 and CDR2: MNHNS, SASEGT. The V end lost 3 bases, the J end lost 4 bases, and 12 bases lay between the germline ends. The CDR3 consists of 14 residues. The CDR3 DNA reads as TGTGCCAGCAGTGAGGTCGAACTAGCCTATGGCTACACCTTC. Its translation: CASSEVELAYGYTF.

The gene calls are TRBV9 and TRBJ1-2; D not certain. Per the germline V gene, CDR1 is SGDLS and CDR2 is YYNGEE. V was trimmed by 0 bases and J by 7 bases, leaving 10 bases between them. The CDR3 extends over 13 amino acids. The CDR3 reads CASSVGERGGYTF. The CDR3 DNA follows: TGTGCCAGCAGCGTAGGGGAGCGGGGTGGCTACACCTTC.

The chain uses TRBV7-8 and TRBJ2-5; TRBD1 agrees at 8 bases. The CDR3 contains 16 residues. In germline, CDR1 is SGHVS, CDR2 FQNEAQ. Trimming took 5 bases from V and 4 from J; bases not matched to a gene: 12. The CDR3 DNA reads TGTGCCAGCAGCCAGAAACGAGCAGGGGGCGGAGAGACCCAGTACTTC. Translated, it gives CASSQKRAGGGETQYF. Complete variable domain (other parts from reference TRBV7-8 and TRBJ2-5): GAGVSQSPRYKVAKRGQDVALRCDPISGHVSLFWYQQALGQGPEFLTYFQNEAQLDKSGLPSDRFFAERPEGSVSTLKIQRTQQEDSAVYLCASSQKRAGGGETQYFGPGTRLLVL.

V usage is TRBV18 and J usage is TRBJ1-5; D unclear. V was clipped by 9 bases and J by 3 bases, with 12 bases between them. This CDR3 comprises 13 residues. In germline, CDR1 is KGHSH, CDR2 LQKENI. CDR3 bases: TGTGCCAGTCGGGCGTCAGACAATCAGCCCCAGCATTTT. Translated: CASRASDNQPQHF.

V gene TRBV19 combines with J gene TRBJ2-5; D might be TRBD1 (6 bases). The V end lost 7 bases, the J end lost 4 bases, and 19 bases lay between the germline ends. The germline V gene has CDR1 LNHDA and CDR2 SQIVND (reference sequence). The CDR3 covers 15 residues. The DNA of the CDR3 is TGTGCCAGTAAGGACAGAACGGATTTCGGAGAGACCCAGTACTTC. Translation gives CASKDRTDFGETQYF.

The rearrangement uses TRBV4-2 and TRBJ1-2, with D unresolved. This CDR3 has 14 residues. Germline V CDR1 and CDR2: LGHNA, YNFKEQ. V was clipped by 2 bases and J by 4 bases, with 11 bases between them. In DNA, the CDR3 is TGTGCCAGCAGCCAACAAACCGAATTCTATGGCTACACCTTC. Protein product: CASSQQTEFYGYTF.

The chain combines TRBV6-5 with TRBJ2-5; D is undetermined. The J call may not be correct, given that the DNA end is closer to TRBJ2-7. This CDR3 is 14 amino acids long. CDR1 is MNHEY and CDR2 is SVGAGI in the germline V gene. The CDR3 loop reads CASSPLRSSYEQYF. CDR3 nucleotide sequence: TGTGCCAGCAGTCCTCTCCGGTCCTCCTACGAGCAGTACTTC.

The genes are TRBV6-1 and TRBJ1-6; 8 nucleotides match TRBD1. Germline loops: CDR1 MNHNS, CDR2 SASEGT. The CDR3 contains 13 residues. Trimming took 11 bases from V and 10 from J; bases not matched to a gene: 10. In nucleotides, the CDR3 is TGTGCCGCCCGACAGGGGCGGGAATCACCCCTCCACTTT. Translating it yields CAARQGRESPLHF.

Here the CDR3 reads CASSLEVGNSPLHF. The CDR3 nucleotides read TGTGCCAGCAGCTTAGAGGTGGGGAATTCACCCCTCCACTTT. The rearrangement uses TRBV7-2 and TRBJ1-6; no definite D call. The V gene's germline CDR1 is SGHTA and CDR2 FQGNSA. Trimming stripped 1 base from V and 7 bases from J, with 8 bases between. CDR3 length equals 14 residues.

This clone was observed a single time. V and J are TRBV6-1 and TRBJ1-6; no reliable D call. This CDR3 has 14 residues. V shed 4 bases and J shed 11 bases, with 15 bases lying between them. Germline lookup yields CDR1 MNHNS and CDR2 SASEGT. The DNA for the CDR3 is TGTGCCAGCAGTGGGACCTGGTCAGGTACACCCCTCCACTTT. The encoded protein is CASSGTWSGTPLHF.

This clone was detected a few times. V and J are TRBV2 and TRBJ2-7; 8 bases agree with TRBD1. The ends lost 11 bases at V and 1 base at J; junction bases unmatched: 4. The CDR3 runs to 12 residues. Germline assignment: CDR1 SNHLY and CDR2 FYNNEI. As DNA, the CDR3 is TGTGCCGGAGGACAGGGTTCCTACGAGCAGTACTTC. Translating gives CAGGQGSYEQYF.

V usage is TRBV19 and J usage is TRBJ1-1; possible D gene TRBD1, 6 bases. This CDR3 spans 14 amino acids. CDR1 and CDR2 from the germline V gene are LNHDA and SQIVND (reference sequence). Trimming removed 4 bases at V and 5 bases at J, with 14 bases between. CDR3 sequence: CASSNPGEYTEAFF. The CDR3 DNA reads as TGTGCCAGTAGTAACCCAGGGGAATATACTGAAGCTTTCTTT.

The J gene is TRBJ2-3, the V gene TRBV9; D assignment may be TRBD1 or TRBD2 (6 bases each). Germline V CDR1 and CDR2: SGDLS, YYNGEE. CDR3 length: 14 residues. Trimming removed 5 bases at V and 0 bases at J, with 10 bases between. CDR3 loop: CASSLGGSTDTQYF. DNA for the CDR3: TGTGCCAGCAGTCTAGGGGGGAGCACAGATACGCAGTATTTT.

The rearrangement uses TRBV23-1 and TRBJ2-7; D unclear. TRBV23-1 belongs to the ORF category, with a function that is uncertain. Trimming stripped 7 bases from V and 0 bases from J, with 7 bases between. This CDR3 comprises 12 residues. CDR3 loop: CASTPASYEQYF. CDR3 coding DNA: TGCGCCAGCACCCCGGCCTCCTACGAGCAGTACTTC.

The rearrangement uses TRBV7-8 and TRBJ1-2, with D hard to call. Looked up from germline, CDR1 is SGHVS and CDR2 is FQNEAQ. Trimming removed 6 bases at V and 3 bases at J, with 11 bases between. The CDR3 loop spans 13 amino acids. The CDR3 protein is CASSLTAYYGYTF. The CDR3 nucleotides read TGTGCCAGCAGTCTAACAGCGTACTATGGCTACACCTTC.

The rearrangement joins TRBV7-8 to TRBJ1-1; perhaps TRBD1 as D (5 bases). The CDR3 sequence is 16 residues long. Trimming took 6 bases from V and 1 from J, leaving 18 bases between them. Germline values: CDR1 SGHVS, CDR2 FQNEAQ. CDR3 nucleotide sequence: TGTGCCAGCAGTACTGGCGGGGCCCAATCGAACACTGAAGCTTTCTTT. The encoded protein is CASSTGGAQSNTEAFF.

This chain connects TRBV6-4 to TRBJ2-1; TRBD2 agrees at 11 bases. CDR3 length: 15 residues. CDR1 is MRHNA and CDR2 is SNTAGT in the germline V gene. Losses at the gene ends were 6 bases for V and 7 bases for J; bases not matched to a gene: 8. CDR3 loop: CASSYSGGVKNEQFF. CDR3 DNA sequence: TGTGCCAGCAGCTATAGCGGGGGGGTCAAGAATGAGCAGTTCTTC.

The chain has TRBV15 and TRBJ1-2, with 9 bases fitting TRBD1. The V segment lost 5 bases and the J segment 3 bases; nucleotides outside the gene matches: 7. There are 15 residues in the CDR3. The germline V gene has CDR1 LNHNV and CDR2 YYDKDF (reference sequence). The CDR3 bases are TGTGCCACCAGCGAACCGGGACAGGGAGACTATGGCTACACCTTC. This translates into CATSEPGQGDYGYTF.